This TCR beta chain was sequenced for a study of shared clonotypes between healthy human individuals. Study-level results: The represented genetic and exposure-history diversity was limited by the small number of donors. Clonotype sharing among donors, it was expected, would be affected by sequencing depth.

The ends lost 3 bases at V and 4 bases at J; junction bases unmatched: 8. This CDR3 comprises 15 residues. From germline, CDR1 is LNHNV and CDR2 YYDKDF (reference sequence). Execution of the assay was at deep level. DNA from unsorted PBMC was sequenced on ten immunoSEQ deep assay plates. The protocol was immunoSEQ multiplex PCR, while the TCRdb copy is restricted to in-frame clones and leaves out a portion. The sample carries about 560,000 clones, around three quarters recorded once. Points on this clone: Its antigen is not identified.

The sequencing sample was made of PBMCs. The sequence was collected from a woman between 40 and 50 years old in good health. Some clones in this sample may be carry-over from other donors' samples. The chain recombines TRBV15 with TRBJ1-1; TRBD1 matches 7 bases. In DNA, the CDR3 is TGTGCCACCAGCAGGAATTCACAGGGGATCACTGAAGCTTTCTTT. This encodes CATSRNSQGITEAFF.